This T cell receptor beta chain was identified in a study of T-cell reconstitution after alpha-beta-depleted transplantation in children (dated by TCRdb to about 2016). Turning to the overall study: Using TCR repertoire profiling, the study followed T-cell immune reconstitution in a quantitative way in children after TCRalphabeta/CD19-depleted allogeneic hematopoietic cell transplantation.

Library construction relied on PCR. Sequencing relied on an Illumina HiSeq 2500. TCR libraries were prepared with molecular barcoding, using unique molecular identifiers to normalize TCRbeta repertoire quantification. In TCRdb, the public reads were trimmed at Q25 with fastp and aligned with MiXCR, with productive beta chains retained. Duplicate CDR3 protein sequences are folded into a single record with the most common DNA and genes. This sample is represented by over 85,000 distinct CDR3 sequences; about 9.3% of them were singletons. The ten most abundant clones make up around 8.2% of the sample. This clonotype was picked up many times. Its specific antigen is unknown. One base away there is no much larger clone; base qualities are not given. Here V drops 7 bases and J drops 4 bases, and the junction holds 9 bases not matched to any gene. Counted from cysteine to phenylalanine, this CDR3 has 14 amino acids. Here the CDR3 DNA is all that survives: 42 bases in frame from base 1. In the germline V gene (reference sequence), CDR1 corresponds to MNHEY and CDR2 to SMNVEV.

Sequenced material: PBMCs from the stem cell graft donor, taken from the stem cell graft. The chain uses TRBV27 and TRBJ2-7, with 8 bases in between that match TRBD2. The sequence derives from a human donor who donated a stem cell graft to a child with acute lymphoblastic leukemia. For the CDR3, the sequence is CASTPGGAPYEQYF. The DNA sequence reads TGTGCCAGCACCCCGGGAGGGGCCCCATACGAGCAGTACTTC.